This TCR beta chain appears in the sequencing data of a study of lymphopenia after photon versus proton radiotherapy. From germline, CDR1 is SGDLS and CDR2 YYNGEE. V was trimmed by 4 bases and J by 2 bases, leaving 13 bases between them. The CDR3 is made up of 15 amino acids. Profiling relied on immunoSEQ multiplex PCR, and the TCRdb table lists in-frame clones only, not all of them. This repertoire shows approximately 31,000 clones, over 75% found once; its top ten account for about 14%. This chain connects TRBV9 to TRBJ1-3; D is uncertain. This TCR derives from a woman aged 65 to 85 with pancreatic cancer. This specimen was peripheral blood, taken from a patient treated with proton-based radiotherapy. CDR3 loop: CASSPTPSAGNTIYF. The CDR3 coding sequence is TGTGCCAGCAGCCCCACCCCCTCGGCTGGAAACACCATATATTTT.